This TCR beta chain was observed in a study of vaccination and CD4 T cells after COVID-19. About the study: Comprising six males and four females, the convalescent participants counted two Hispanic individuals among them. Post-COVID samples were collected a median about 97 days following diagnosis, spanning 35 to 161.

MiXCR, run by TCRdb on the PCR reads, gives a single entry per CDR3 protein. The sample yields about 15,000 distinct CDR3 sequences, around 69% seen once. On this clonotype itself: Its antigen is not identified.

Between the trimmed V and J ends, which lost 3 bases and 0 bases, there was a span of 8 bases. The germline V gene has CDR1 MDHEN and CDR2 SYDVKM. The CDR3 length is 14 residues. Study results and limitations: Of the reactive clones in convalescent patients, a median around 90% showed up only post-vaccination.

Sequencing was performed on CD4+ T cells from blood, taken after SARS-CoV-2 vaccination. This TCR derives from a human donor who had recovered from COVID-19. V gene TRBV28 combines with J gene TRBJ1-2; no definite D call. CDR3 DNA sequence: TGTGCCAGCAGTTTTCAAGGGCCTAACTATGGCTACACCTTC. Translation: CASSFQGPNYGYTF.